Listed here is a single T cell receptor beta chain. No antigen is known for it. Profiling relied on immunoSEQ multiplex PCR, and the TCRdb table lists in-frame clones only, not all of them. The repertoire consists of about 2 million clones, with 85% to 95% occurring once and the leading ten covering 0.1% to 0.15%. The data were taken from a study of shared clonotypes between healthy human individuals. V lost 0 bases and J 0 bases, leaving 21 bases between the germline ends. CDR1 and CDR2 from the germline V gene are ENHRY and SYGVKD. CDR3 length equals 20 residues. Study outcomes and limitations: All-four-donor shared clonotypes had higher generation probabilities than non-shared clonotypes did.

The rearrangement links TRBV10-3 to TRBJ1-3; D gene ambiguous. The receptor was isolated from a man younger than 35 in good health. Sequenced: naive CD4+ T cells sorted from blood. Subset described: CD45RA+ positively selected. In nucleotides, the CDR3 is TGTGCCATCAGTGAGTCTTGGCCGTGGGCGCAGCAGAGCTCTGGAAACACCATATATTTT. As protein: CAISESWPWAQQSSGNTIYF.